The entry below describes one T cell receptor beta chain. Methods used by the authors: Amplification from reference gene primers served as the basis for estimated nucleated cell counts. TCRdb's copy holds only in-frame clones and misses some; the assay was immunoSEQ multiplex PCR. That table supplies the V and J calls and clone size; D and trimming were determined from the DNA. The sample yields over 70,000 clones, about 86% seen once. Germline V lookup: CDR1 GTSNPN, CDR2 SVGIG (reference sequence). The CDR3 consists of 13 residues. V lost 6 bases and J lost 1, with 12 bases in between. This record comes from a study of blood T cell repertoires in COVID-19.

This receptor was obtained from a human donor in a cohort sampled during active COVID-19. The chain has TRBV30 and TRBJ1-1; D remains unclear. Sequences were obtained from peripheral blood. Here the CDR3 reads CACLDKRNTEAFF. CDR3 DNA sequence: TGTGCCTGTCTCGACAAGAGGAACACTGAAGCTTTCTTT.